This TCR beta chain was recovered during a study of T cell responses to AZD1222 COVID-19 vaccine. Repertoires were generated with immunoSEQ multiplex PCR, while TCRdb's copy carries only in-frame clones and drops some. The repertoire has fewer than 200,000 clones, 87% of them found once; the top ten carry 1.1%. Between the trimmed V and J ends, which lost 2 bases and 1 base, there was a span of 20 bases. Germline V gene data show CDR1 as SEHNR and CDR2 as FQNEAQ (reference sequence). The CDR3 consists of 18 residues. This chain connects TRBV7-9 to TRBJ2-5, with D possibly TRBD1 on 6 matching bases. The sequence was obtained from an adult who received the AZD1222 COVID-19 vaccine. The starting material was peripheral blood, obtained 28 days after the second AZD1222 dose. The CDR3 protein is CASSLMVAVGGGQETQYF. CDR3 sequence (DNA): TGTGCCAGCAGCTTAATGGTGGCGGTAGGGGGTGGCCAAGAGACCCAGTACTTC. The full variable domain, rest sourced from reference TRBV7-9 and TRBJ2-5, is DTGVSQNPRHKITKRGQNVTFRCDPISEHNRLYWYRQTLGQGPEFLTYFQNEAQLEKSRLLSDRFSAERPKGSFSTLEIQRTEQGDSAMYLCASSLMVAVGGGQETQYFGPGTRLLVL.